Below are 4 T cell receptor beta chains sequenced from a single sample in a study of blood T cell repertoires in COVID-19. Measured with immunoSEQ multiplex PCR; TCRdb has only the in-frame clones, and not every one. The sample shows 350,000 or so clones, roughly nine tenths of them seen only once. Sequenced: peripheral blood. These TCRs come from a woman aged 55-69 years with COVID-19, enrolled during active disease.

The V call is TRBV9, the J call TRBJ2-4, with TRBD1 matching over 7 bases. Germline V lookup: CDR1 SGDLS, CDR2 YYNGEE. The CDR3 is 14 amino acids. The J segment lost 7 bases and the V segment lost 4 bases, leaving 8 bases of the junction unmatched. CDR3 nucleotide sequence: TGTGCCAGCAGCTCCCAGACAGGGAAGAACATTCAGTACTTC. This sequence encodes CASSSQTGKNIQYF.

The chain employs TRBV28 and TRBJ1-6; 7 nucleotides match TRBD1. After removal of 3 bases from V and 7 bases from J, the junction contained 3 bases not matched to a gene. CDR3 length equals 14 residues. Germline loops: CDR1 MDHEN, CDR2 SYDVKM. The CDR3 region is CASSLTGPNSPLHF. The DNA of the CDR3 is TGTGCCAGCAGTTTGACAGGGCCCAATTCACCCCTCCACTTT.

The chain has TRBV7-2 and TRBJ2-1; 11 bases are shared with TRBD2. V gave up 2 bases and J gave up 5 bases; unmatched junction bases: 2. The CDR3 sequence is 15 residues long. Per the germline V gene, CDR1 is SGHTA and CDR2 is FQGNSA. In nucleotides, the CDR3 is TGTGCCAGCAGCTTATATAGCGGGGGGGACAATGAGCAGTTCTTC. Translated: CASSLYSGGDNEQFF.

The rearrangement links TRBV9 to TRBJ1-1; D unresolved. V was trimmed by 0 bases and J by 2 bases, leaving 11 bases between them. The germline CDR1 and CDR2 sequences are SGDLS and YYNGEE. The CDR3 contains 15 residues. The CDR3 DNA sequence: TGTGCCAGCAGCGTAGTTCCAGGCGCCAACACTGAAGCTTTCTTT. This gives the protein CASSVVPGANTEAFF.